The T cell receptor beta chain described here comes from a study of cytomegalovirus exposure and HLA in healthy donors. Regarding the study as a whole: Later on, a genetic analysis was performed. It linked a missense variant in DCLRE1C with V- and J-gene trimming of TCR beta.

Primers included in the PCR were 60 Vbeta and 13 Jbeta primers. Profiled with immunoSEQ multiplex PCR; TCRdb holds only in-frame clones, not every one. There are some 150,000 clones in the sample; approximately 79% occur only once, and approximately 2% lies in the top ten. The CDR3 runs 15 residues. Trimming at V came to 7 bases and at J to 0 bases, leaving 8 bases not matched to a gene. Per germline, CDR1 MRHNA and CDR2 SNTAGT. This clone came up a few times. Its antigen is not known. This chain uses TRBV6-4 with TRBJ2-7, with TRBD2 matching 8 bases. This receptor was identified in a man aged 35 to 55 in good health and CMV-seronegative. Specimen: PBMCs. CDR3 sequence: CASTWLAGLSYEQYF. The CDR3, as DNA: TGTGCCAGCACCTGGCTAGCGGGCCTCTCCTACGAGCAGTACTTC.